This T cell receptor (beta chain) was sequenced for a study of blood T cell repertoires in COVID-19. Some clones are missing from TCRdb's copy, which holds only in-frame ones; the method was immunoSEQ multiplex PCR. The data contain around 69,000 clones, roughly 84% of them singletons. Trimming shortened V by 3 bases and J by 7 bases, and 9 bases separated the two germline ends. The CDR3 is made up of 13 amino acids. CDR1 and CDR2 from the germline V gene are KGHDR and SFDVKD. The origin of this receptor is a middle-aged man with active COVID-19. The chain couples TRBV24-1 to TRBJ2-1; TRBD1 is a possible D gene (6 bases). Sample: peripheral blood. The CDR3 loop is CATSDPTGNEQFF. In nucleotides, the CDR3 is TGTGCCACCAGTGATCCCACAGGGAATGAGCAGTTCTTC.